A selection of T cell receptor beta chains follows, all from one sample in a study of blood T cells in healthy people across ages. TCRdb re-analysed the 5' RACE reads in MiXCR, keeping a single row per CDR3 protein. This table has 1.2 million to 1.5 million distinct CDR3 sequences, 42% appearing once. Sequencing was carried out using blood. These TCRs come from a young woman in good health. Both conserved end residues are part of each CDR3. Each record gives: CDR3 protein, CDR3 DNA, J gene, clone size, V gene, D gene. D genes are given only for firm matches. Rows may omit the clone size; those that give it use once, few, many or a size class.

CDR3 protein: CASSQDGGGYYEQYF
CDR3 DNA: TGTGCCAGCAGCCAAGATGGGGGCGGCTACTACGAGCAGTACTTC
J gene: TRBJ2-7
clone size: many
V gene: TRBV4-2
D gene: .

CDR3 protein: CASSFSSDETQYF
CDR3 DNA: TGTGCCAGCAGCTTCTCTAGCGACGAGACCCAGTACTTC
J gene: TRBJ2-5
clone size: .
V gene: TRBV5-6
D gene: .

CDR3 protein: CASSQLRSRDSVNYGYTF
CDR3 DNA: TGTGCCAGCAGCCAACTTCGATCGCGAGACAGCGTTAACTATGGCTACACCTTC
J gene: TRBJ1-2
clone size: .
V gene: TRBV3-1
D gene: .

CDR3 protein: CASSPDRGPTQETQFF
CDR3 DNA: TGTGCCAGCAGTCCTGACAGGGGACCTACCCAAGAGACCCAGTTCTTC
J gene: TRBJ2-1
clone size: .
V gene: TRBV6-5
D gene: TRBD1

CDR3 protein: CASSYTGKGNTEAFF
CDR3 DNA: TGCGCCAGCAGCTATACAGGGAAGGGGAACACTGAAGCTTTCTTT
J gene: TRBJ1-1
clone size: few
V gene: TRBV5-1
D gene: .

CDR3 protein: CASSAKTGTGETGNTIYF
CDR3 DNA: TGTGCCAGCTCAGCAAAGACCGGGACAGGGGAGACTGGAAACACCATATATTTT
J gene: TRBJ1-3
clone size: .
V gene: TRBV18
D gene: TRBD1

CDR3 protein: CSAPNAGQGYEQYF
CDR3 DNA: TGCAGTGCCCCTAACGCGGGACAGGGCTACGAGCAGTACTTC
J gene: TRBJ2-7
clone size: .
V gene: TRBV20-1
D gene: TRBD1

CDR3 protein: CAISEGTGNKETQYF
CDR3 DNA: TGTGCCATCAGTGAGGGGACAGGGAACAAAGAGACCCAGTACTTC
J gene: TRBJ2-5
clone size: .
V gene: TRBV10-3
D gene: TRBD1

CDR3 protein: CSACRAGSTDTQYF
CDR3 DNA: TGCAGTGCTTGTCGGGCGGGGTCCACAGATACGCAGTATTTT
J gene: TRBJ2-3
clone size: .
V gene: TRBV20-1
D gene: .

CDR3 protein: CAVGDLGGRTSEQYF
CDR3 DNA: TGTGCCGTCGGGGATTTGGGGGGACGGACTAGCGAGCAGTACTTC
J gene: TRBJ2-7
clone size: .
V gene: TRBV6-5
D gene: TRBD2

CDR3 protein: CASSLDDVRNEQYF
CDR3 DNA: TGTGCCAGCAGCTTAGACGACGTACGGAATGAGCAGTACTTC
J gene: TRBJ2-7
clone size: .
V gene: TRBV7-6
D gene: .

CDR3 protein: CASTSGAGGSYNEQFF
CDR3 DNA: TGTGCCAGTACCTCAGGGGCGGGAGGCTCCTACAATGAGCAGTTCTTC
J gene: TRBJ2-1
clone size: .
V gene: TRBV19
D gene: TRBD2

CDR3 protein: CASGTGTLLSLNSPLHF
CDR3 DNA: TGTGCCAGCGGGACAGGGACCCTCTTATCCCTTAATTCACCCCTCCACTTT
J gene: TRBJ1-6
clone size: .
V gene: TRBV12-3/TRBV12-4
D gene: TRBD1

CDR3 protein: CASSESNRGDYGYTF
CDR3 DNA: TGCGCCAGCAGTGAGTCGAACAGGGGGGACTATGGCTACACCTTC
J gene: TRBJ1-2
clone size: few
V gene: TRBV10-2
D gene: TRBD1

CDR3 protein: CASTPVTGKGGELFF
CDR3 DNA: TGCGCCAGCACCCCGGTGACAGGGAAGGGCGGGGAGCTGTTTTTT
J gene: TRBJ2-2
clone size: .
V gene: TRBV5-1
D gene: TRBD1

CDR3 protein: CASTQGQGSYGYTF
CDR3 DNA: TGTGCCAGCACCCAAGGGCAGGGAAGCTATGGCTACACCTTC
J gene: TRBJ1-2
clone size: few
V gene: TRBV27
D gene: .

CDR3 protein: CSARVSGTSGSEQYF
CDR3 DNA: TGCAGTGCTAGGGTATCCGGGACTAGCGGGAGCGAGCAGTACTTC
J gene: TRBJ2-7
clone size: few
V gene: TRBV20-1
D gene: TRBD2

CDR3 protein: CASSPEGRGRTEAFF
CDR3 DNA: TGCGCCAGCAGCCCCGAGGGGAGGGGGCGGACTGAAGCTTTCTTT
J gene: TRBJ1-1
clone size: few
V gene: TRBV5-1
D gene: TRBD1

CDR3 protein: CASSSLTQGAGLNGYTF
CDR3 DNA: TGTGCCAGCAGCTCGTTAACACAGGGGGCCGGGCTCAATGGCTACACCTTC
J gene: TRBJ1-2
clone size: .
V gene: TRBV7-2
D gene: TRBD1

CDR3 protein: CASSLGSSVWYTQYF
CDR3 DNA: TGTGCCAGCTCTCTTGGTAGCTCGGTGTGGTATACGCAGTATTTT
J gene: TRBJ2-3
clone size: many
V gene: TRBV27
D gene: .

CDR3 protein: CASSDPGINNEQFF
CDR3 DNA: TGTGCCAGCAGTGACCCGGGCATCAACAATGAGCAGTTCTTC
J gene: TRBJ2-1
clone size: .
V gene: TRBV25-1
D gene: .

CDR3 protein: CASTKPGTYEQYF
CDR3 DNA: TGTGCCAGTACCAAACCCGGGACGTACGAGCAGTACTTC
J gene: TRBJ2-7
clone size: .
V gene: TRBV19
D gene: .

CDR3 protein: CASSVTGGGEQFF
CDR3 DNA: TGTGCCAGCAGTGTGACAGGGGGGGGTGAGCAGTTCTTC
J gene: TRBJ2-1
clone size: .
V gene: TRBV12-3/TRBV12-4
D gene: TRBD1

CDR3 protein: CAISNLAGAGYEQYF
CDR3 DNA: TGTGCCATCAGTAACCTAGCGGGAGCTGGCTACGAGCAGTACTTC
J gene: TRBJ2-7
clone size: few
V gene: TRBV10-3
D gene: TRBD2

CDR3 protein: CASRLSAQATAKNEQFF
CDR3 DNA: TGCGCCAGCAGGTTGTCGGCTCAGGCGACAGCGAAAAATGAGCAGTTCTTC
J gene: TRBJ2-1
clone size: few
V gene: TRBV5-1
D gene: .

CDR3 protein: CASLGLGAFYNEQYF
CDR3 DNA: TGTGCCAGCTTAGGACTGGGGGCCTTCTACAATGAGCAGTACTTC
J gene: TRBJ2-7
clone size: .
V gene: TRBV28
D gene: .

CDR3 protein: CASSLRLGRDIDGYTF
CDR3 DNA: TGTGCCAGCAGCCTCCGCCTAGGTCGGGATATAGATGGCTACACCTTC
J gene: TRBJ1-2
clone size: .
V gene: TRBV5-6
D gene: .

CDR3 protein: CAWGAQGVYEQYF
CDR3 DNA: TGTGCCTGGGGGGCACAGGGGGTTTACGAGCAGTACTTC
J gene: TRBJ2-7
clone size: .
V gene: TRBV30
D gene: TRBD1

CDR3 protein: CASSPQTGTEAFF
CDR3 DNA: TGTGCCAGCAGCCCGCAGACAGGAACTGAAGCTTTCTTT
J gene: TRBJ1-1
clone size: .
V gene: TRBV7-8
D gene: .

CDR3 protein: CSAPRGQGKTQYF
CDR3 DNA: TGCAGTGCTCCCCGGGGGCAGGGGAAGACCCAGTACTTC
J gene: TRBJ2-5
clone size: .
V gene: TRBV20-1
D gene: .

CDR3 protein: CASRGAGAYEQYF
CDR3 DNA: TGTGCCAGCAGAGGCGCAGGAGCCTACGAGCAGTACTTC
J gene: TRBJ2-7
clone size: .
V gene: TRBV27
D gene: .

CDR3 protein: CSASVGLAADNEQFF
CDR3 DNA: TGCAGTGCTAGTGTAGGACTAGCGGCCGACAATGAGCAGTTCTTC
J gene: TRBJ2-1
clone size: many
V gene: TRBV20-1
D gene: TRBD2

CDR3 protein: CSVTFGTGRNEKLFF
CDR3 DNA: TGCAGCGTTACCTTCGGGACAGGGCGTAATGAAAAACTGTTTTTT
J gene: TRBJ1-4
clone size: few
V gene: TRBV29-1
D gene: TRBD1

CDR3 protein: CAWRPDLSNYGYTF
CDR3 DNA: TGTGCCTGGCGGCCGGACTTATCTAACTATGGCTACACCTTC
J gene: TRBJ1-2
clone size: .
V gene: TRBV30
D gene: .

CDR3 protein: CSVGHRDRFYGYTF
CDR3 DNA: TGCAGCGTTGGCCACCGGGACAGGTTTTATGGCTACACCTTC
J gene: TRBJ1-2
clone size: .
V gene: TRBV29-1
D gene: TRBD1

CDR3 protein: CAISESQSQETQYF
CDR3 DNA: TGTGCCATCAGTGAGTCGCAGAGTCAAGAGACCCAGTACTTC
J gene: TRBJ2-5
clone size: many
V gene: TRBV10-3
D gene: .

CDR3 protein: CASSLGGRDNYGYTF
CDR3 DNA: TGTGCCAGCAGCTTAGGGGGACGGGATAACTATGGCTACACCTTC
J gene: TRBJ1-2
clone size: few
V gene: TRBV11-2
D gene: .

CDR3 protein: CSVGGGQGNYEQYF
CDR3 DNA: TGCAGCGTGGGGGGGGGACAGGGTAACTACGAGCAGTACTTC
J gene: TRBJ2-7
clone size: once
V gene: TRBV29-1
D gene: TRBD1

CDR3 protein: CASSQRRIRGYEQYF
CDR3 DNA: TGTGCCAGCAGCCAGCGTAGGATAAGGGGCTACGAGCAGTACTTC
J gene: TRBJ2-7
clone size: few
V gene: TRBV3-1
D gene: .

CDR3 protein: CASSYSDSSNSYEQYF
CDR3 DNA: TGTGCCAGCAGTTACTCAGACAGTTCGAATTCCTACGAGCAGTACTTC
J gene: TRBJ2-7
clone size: .
V gene: TRBV6-2/TRBV6-3
D gene: .

CDR3 protein: CSAIRGGEFSEQYF
CDR3 DNA: TGCAGTGCTATTCGGGGGGGCGAGTTTAGTGAGCAGTACTTC
J gene: TRBJ2-5
clone size: .
V gene: TRBV20-1
D gene: TRBD2

CDR3 protein: CASSLLGGTENTEAFF
CDR3 DNA: TGTGCCAGCAGCTTATTAGGGGGGACAGAGAACACTGAAGCTTTCTTT
J gene: TRBJ1-1
clone size: .
V gene: TRBV11-2
D gene: TRBD1

CDR3 protein: CASSVESREPHEQYF
CDR3 DNA: TGTGCCAGCAGCGTAGAGAGCAGGGAACCCCACGAGCAGTACTTC
J gene: TRBJ2-7
clone size: .
V gene: TRBV9
D gene: .

CDR3 protein: CASSGDSWATEAFF
CDR3 DNA: TGTGCCAGCAGTGGGGACAGTTGGGCCACTGAAGCTTTCTTT
J gene: TRBJ1-1
clone size: .
V gene: TRBV2
D gene: TRBD1

CDR3 protein: CASSLVFGARGEQYF
CDR3 DNA: TGTGCCAGCAGCTTAGTGTTCGGGGCGCGGGGCGAGCAGTACTTC
J gene: TRBJ2-7
clone size: few
V gene: TRBV7-9
D gene: .

CDR3 protein: CASSQEPGMDEQYF
CDR3 DNA: TGCGCCAGCAGCCAAGAGCCCGGGATGGACGAGCAGTACTTC
J gene: TRBJ2-7
clone size: .
V gene: TRBV4-1
D gene: .

CDR3 protein: CASSFVQGRNEQYF
CDR3 DNA: TGTGCCAGCAGTTTCGTACAGGGGCGGAATGAGCAGTACTTC
J gene: TRBJ2-5
clone size: .
V gene: TRBV12-3/TRBV12-4
D gene: TRBD1

CDR3 protein: CASSAEGGTGSLGPQHF
CDR3 DNA: TGTGCCAGCAGCGCCGAAGGTGGGACAGGGTCCCTTGGGCCCCAGCATTTT
J gene: TRBJ1-5
clone size: .
V gene: TRBV9
D gene: TRBD1

CDR3 protein: CASSDNYGRGTDTQYF
CDR3 DNA: TGTGCCAGCAGCGACAATTATGGCAGGGGCACAGATACGCAGTATTTT
J gene: TRBJ2-3
clone size: few
V gene: TRBV11-2
D gene: .

CDR3 protein: CSAVPQRDAYNEQFF
CDR3 DNA: TGCAGCGCAGTCCCCCAGCGGGATGCCTACAATGAGCAGTTCTTC
J gene: TRBJ2-1
clone size: .
V gene: TRBV29-1
D gene: TRBD2

CDR3 protein: CSATPITGTRDTDTQYF
CDR3 DNA: TGCAGTGCTACGCCGATTACCGGGACTAGAGACACAGATACGCAGTATTTT
J gene: TRBJ2-3
clone size: .
V gene: TRBV20-1
D gene: TRBD2

CDR3 protein: CASSYSSGWVSYEQYF
CDR3 DNA: TGTGCCAGCAGTTACTCTAGTGGGTGGGTTTCCTACGAGCAGTACTTC
J gene: TRBJ2-7
clone size: .
V gene: TRBV6-5
D gene: .

CDR3 protein: CASSYEGSFTDTQYF
CDR3 DNA: TGCGCCAGCAGCTATGAGGGGTCGTTCACAGATACGCAGTATTTT
J gene: TRBJ2-3
clone size: .
V gene: TRBV5-1
D gene: .

CDR3 protein: CASSLYEVLLMAEAFF
CDR3 DNA: TGTGCCAGCAGCTTGTATGAAGTGCTATTGATGGCTGAAGCTTTCTTT
J gene: TRBJ1-1
clone size: few
V gene: TRBV5-6
D gene: .